This T cell receptor beta chain was sequenced for a study of T cells in Graves' hyperthyroidism and ophthalmopathy. Study findings and constraints: Expanded thyroid clonotypes (above 0.001) were mostly also found in blood.

This clonotype was counted only a few times. Its antigen is currently unknown. Trimming left V 6 bases short and J 5 bases short, with 16 bases between. The CDR3 runs to 13 residues. Germline CDR1 is DFQATT and CDR2 is SNEGSKA (reference sequence). The investigators amplified TCR beta CDR3 regions from RNA transcripts. The primer set for the first-round RT-PCR of the TCR CDR3 was HTBI. In TCRdb, the multiplex PCR reads were re-called with MiXCR into one record per CDR3 protein. This sample carries roughly 570,000 distinct CDR3 sequences, roughly 46% of them seen once, and the ten largest clones take 15% to 20%.

This chain joins TRBV20-1 and TRBJ2-5, with a tentative D call TRBD2 (5 bases). The TCR sequence derives from an adult woman with Graves' disease, either hyperthyroidism or ophthalmopathy (not recorded which). Sequences were obtained from peripheral blood or thyroid tissue (not recorded which). CDR3 nucleotides: TGCAGTGCGCAGACTTTAGCGATGGAGACCCAGTACTTC. Its translation is CSAQTLAMETQYF.